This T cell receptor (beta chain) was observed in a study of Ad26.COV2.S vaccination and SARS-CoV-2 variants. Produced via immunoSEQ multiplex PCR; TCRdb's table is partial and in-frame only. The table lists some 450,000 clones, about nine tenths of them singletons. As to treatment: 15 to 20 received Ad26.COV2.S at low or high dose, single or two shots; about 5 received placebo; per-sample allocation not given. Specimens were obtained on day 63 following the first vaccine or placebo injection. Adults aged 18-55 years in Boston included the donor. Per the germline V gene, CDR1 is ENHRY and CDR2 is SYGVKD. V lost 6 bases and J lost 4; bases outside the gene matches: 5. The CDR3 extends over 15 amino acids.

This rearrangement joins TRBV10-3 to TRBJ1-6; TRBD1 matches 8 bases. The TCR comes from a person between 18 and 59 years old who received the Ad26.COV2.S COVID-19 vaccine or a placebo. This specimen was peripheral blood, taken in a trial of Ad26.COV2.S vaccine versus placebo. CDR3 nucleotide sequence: TGTGCCATCAGACCGGGACAGGATTATAATTCACCCCTCCACTTT. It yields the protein CAIRPGQDYNSPLHF.